Each of the 25 T cell receptor beta chains below was sequenced from the same sample in a study of OX40 agonist ivuxolimab in advanced cancers. Measured with immunoSEQ multiplex PCR; TCRdb has only the in-frame clones, and not every one. The sample lists 65,000 to 95,000 clones; about nine tenths were seen once. Here the sequenced sample was CD4+ or CD8+ T cells sorted from blood, taken in a trial of the OX40 agonist ivuxolimab. The receptor set was obtained from an adult with an advanced solid tumor such as melanoma, head and neck, liver or kidney cancer.

The chain is built from TRBV6-1 and TRBJ1-1; 8 bases fit TRBD1. V dropped 6 bases and J dropped 8; count of bases not matched to a gene: 8. The CDR3 extends over 13 amino acids. Per the germline V gene, CDR1 is MNHNS and CDR2 is SASEGT. Here the CDR3 reads CASRITGGLEAFF. As DNA, the CDR3 is TGTGCCAGCAGGATAACAGGGGGGCTGGAAGCTTTCTTT.

This clone showed up just once. This chain uses TRBV2 with TRBJ1-1; D gene uncertain. Trimming cost V 4 bases and J 5 bases, with 8 bases left between them. Looked up from germline, CDR1 is SNHLY and CDR2 is FYNNEI. This CDR3 spans 12 amino acids. The CDR3 DNA is TGTGCCAGCAGTGGGCGGGGTACTGAAGCTTTCTTT. Translation: CASSGRGTEAFF.

This clone was detected only a few times. This chain connects TRBV5-1 to TRBJ1-4; D gene unclear. The V gene's germline CDR1 is SGHRS and CDR2 YFSETQ. Trimming cost V 2 bases and J 7 bases, with 9 bases left between them. This CDR3 comprises 13 residues. The CDR3 DNA sequence: TGCGCCAGCAGCTTTGGCTTCGGTGAAAAACTGTTTTTT. This gives the protein CASSFGFGEKLFF.

The table lists this clone with a few counts. The chain recombines TRBV10-1 with TRBJ1-1, with a possible D match to TRBD1 (6 bases). Trimming pared 3 bases from V and 10 bases from J, leaving 12 bases between. This CDR3 spans 12 amino acids. Germline CDR1 reads WNHNN; CDR2 reads SYGVQD (reference sequence). The CDR3 sequence: CASSDQGSLAFF. As DNA, the CDR3 is TGCGCCAGCAGTGACCAGGGGAGTTTAGCTTTCTTT.

The CDR3 DNA sequence: TGTGCCAGCAGTGATCAGAGGGTCAGGGAGACCCAGTACTTC. The encoded protein is CASSDQRVRETQYF. The chain has TRBV2 and TRBJ2-5, with D possibly matching TRBD2 (5 bases). CDR1 and CDR2 (germline): SNHLY, FYNNEI. Between the trimmed V and J ends, which lost 3 bases and 5 bases, there was a span of 13 bases. CDR3 length: 14 residues.

The chain links TRBV30 to TRBJ1-2; TRBD1 aligns across 8 bases. From germline, CDR1 is GTSNPN and CDR2 SVGIG (reference sequence). The CDR3 length is 13 residues. J was trimmed by 7 bases and V by 7 bases; bases with no gene match: 11. DNA of the CDR3: TGTGCCTTGGATTGGGCAGGGGGCTTTGGCTACACCTTC. This gives the protein CALDWAGGFGYTF.

This chain connects TRBV2 to TRBJ2-3; no clear D. The ends were cut back, 4 bases at V and 6 bases at J, with 14 bases in the middle. CDR3 size: 14 residues. Germline CDR1 is SNHLY and CDR2 is FYNNEI. The chain's CDR3 is CASSVGALGDTQYF. The DNA of the CDR3 is TGTGCCAGCAGTGTAGGTGCGTTGGGGGATACGCAGTATTTT.

The chain recombines TRBV5-6 with TRBJ2-2, with unresolved D. V was trimmed by 0 bases and J by 6 bases, leaving 9 bases between them. CDR3 size: 14 residues. Germline assignment: CDR1 SGHDT and CDR2 YYEEEE. The CDR3 nucleotides read TGTGCCAGCAGCTTGGCTGGTGGGTCCGGGGAGCTGTTTTTT. Translating it yields CASSLAGGSGELFF. Full variable domain (rest looked up from reference TRBV5-6 and TRBJ2-2): DAGVTQSPTHLIKTRGQQVTLRCSPKSGHDTVSWYQQALGQGPQFIFQYYEEEERQRGNFPDRFSGHQFPNYSSELNVNALLLGDSALYLCASSLAGGSGELFFGEGSRLTVL.

This rearrangement joins TRBV5-1 to TRBJ2-2; the D gene is possibly TRBD1 (6 bases). V lost 6 bases and J lost 6, with 9 bases in between. The length of the CDR3 is 12 residues. Germline V CDR1 and CDR2: SGHRS, YFSETQ. CDR3 bases: TGCGCCAGCAAGACAGGCCCCGGGGAGCTGTTTTTT. Protein: CASKTGPGELFF.

The gene calls are TRBV7-6 and TRBJ2-5; tentatively, D is TRBD1 (5 bases). Germline V gene sequence: CDR1 SGHVS, CDR2 FNYEAQ. V was shortened by 5 bases and J by 7 bases, with 17 bases between the two germline ends. CDR3 length: 14 residues. Written as DNA, the CDR3 is TGTGCCAGCAGCCCAGGACACACCACCGCGACCCAGTACTTC. It encodes CASSPGHTTATQYF.

The table lists this clone with a count of one. The chain couples TRBV19 to TRBJ2-1; 8 bases align to TRBD2. Germline assignment: CDR1 LNHDA and CDR2 SQIVND (reference sequence). V lost 4 bases, J lost 2 bases, and 7 bases stayed unmatched. This CDR3 comprises 16 residues. The CDR3 spells CASSTSTSGAYNEQFF. The CDR3 DNA sequence: TGTGCCAGTAGTACCTCAACTAGCGGAGCCTACAATGAGCAGTTCTTC. Using reference TRBV19 and TRBJ2-1 for the parts outside the CDR3, the full variable domain is DGGITQSPKYLFRKEGQNVTLSCEQNLNHDAMYWYRQDPGQGLRLIYYSQIVNDFQKGDIAEGYSVSREKKESFPLTVTSAQKNPTAFYLCASSTSTSGAYNEQFFGPGTRLTVL.

The V call is TRBV28, the J call TRBJ2-7; the D is unclear. The V gene's germline CDR1 is MDHEN and CDR2 SYDVKM. The germline V and J ends were trimmed by 1 base and 6 bases, with 13 bases remaining between them. The CDR3 totals 14 residues. For the CDR3, the DNA is TGTGCCAGCAGTTTATCGGGCAATCGGCCCGAGCAGTACTTC. Amino acid sequence: CASSLSGNRPEQYF.

V is TRBV15 and J is TRBJ2-3, with D perhaps assigned TRBD1 or TRBD2 (5 bases each). With 5 bases removed from V and 0 bases from J, the gap between germline ends came to 9 bases. CDR3 length equals 14 residues. The germline V gene encodes CDR1 LNHNV and CDR2 YYDKDF (reference sequence). The CDR3 sequence is CATSLEGSTDTQYF. CDR3 DNA: TGTGCCACCAGCCTCGAGGGGAGCACAGATACGCAGTATTTT.

The J gene is TRBJ2-7, the V gene TRBV5-1, with TRBD2 matching 11 bases. CDR3 size: 17 residues. V gave up 5 bases and J gave up 6 bases; unmatched junction bases: 16. Germline-derived CDR1 and CDR2 are SGHRS and YFSETQ. As DNA, the CDR3 is TGCGCCAGCAGGACACCGACTAGCGGGACGCCCACTGGCGAGCAGTACTTC. This encodes CASRTPTSGTPTGEQYF.

The rearrangement links TRBV7-9 to TRBJ2-7; D might be TRBD1 (5 bases). Germline-derived CDR1 and CDR2 are SEHNR and FQNEAQ (reference sequence). V lost 1 base and J 3 bases, leaving 7 bases between the germline ends. The CDR3 is 13 residues long. The CDR3 nucleotides are TGTGCCAGCAGCTTAGGACAGTACTACGAGCAGTACTTC. It yields the protein CASSLGQYYEQYF.

The chain links TRBV5-3 to TRBJ2-7; 7 positions match TRBD1. TRBV5-3 carries the ORF label, with uncertain function. V shed 2 bases, J shed 1 base, and the junction held 3 bases outside the gene matches. CDR3 size: 14 residues. The CDR3 loop reads CARSFGTVSYEQYF. Here the CDR3 DNA reads TGTGCCAGAAGCTTCGGGACAGTTTCCTACGAGCAGTACTTC.

This clone has only one observation. The chain couples TRBV6-5 to TRBJ2-1, with no clear D. The length of the CDR3 is 14 residues. The V end was cut by 0 bases, the J end by 5 bases, with 8 bases between. Germline CDR1 MNHEY, CDR2 SVGAGI. CDR3 in amino acids: CASSYSRHNNEQFF. The CDR3 DNA follows: TGTGCCAGCAGTTACTCCCGACACAACAATGAGCAGTTCTTC.

The rearrangement uses TRBV7-3 and TRBJ2-2; 8 bases line up with TRBD1. CDR3 length: 13 residues. Trimming at V came to 10 bases and at J to 4 bases, leaving 5 bases not matched to a gene. CDR1 and CDR2 (germline): SGHTA, FQGTGA. Here the CDR3 reads CATGGDGTGELFF. As DNA, the CDR3 is TGTGCCACAGGGGGCGACGGCACCGGGGAGCTGTTTTTT.

The V call is TRBV9, the J call TRBJ2-7, with D possibly being TRBD2 (5 bases). The V end lost 0 bases, the J end lost 0 bases, and 10 bases lay between the germline ends. This CDR3 region has 15 residues. The V gene's germline CDR1 is SGDLS and CDR2 YYNGEE. CDR3 protein: CASSVAGESSYEQYF. The CDR3 DNA sequence: TGTGCCAGCAGCGTAGCTGGGGAGAGCTCCTACGAGCAGTACTTC.

This rearrangement joins TRBV9 to TRBJ1-3; perhaps TRBD1 as D (6 bases). The CDR3 loop spans 14 amino acids. V lost 6 bases, J lost 0 bases, and 10 bases lay in between. CDR1 SGDLS and CDR2 YYNGEE come from the germline V gene. CDR3 nucleotide sequence: TGTGCCAGCAACGAGGACAGCTCTGGAAACACCATATATTTT. It codes for CASNEDSSGNTIYF. The full variable domain, completed using reference TRBV9 and TRBJ1-3, is DSGVTQTPKHLITATGQRVTLRCSPRSGDLSVYWYQQSLDQGLQFLIQYYNGEERAKGNILERFSAQQFPDLHSELNLSSLELGDSALYFCASNEDSSGNTIYFGEGSWLTVV.

In its sample, this clone was seen a few times. The chain links TRBV28 to TRBJ1-2; 7 nucleotides line up with TRBD1. The CDR3 extends over 13 amino acids. Trimming at V came to 7 bases and at J to 7 bases, leaving 9 bases not matched to a gene. Germline CDR1 MDHEN, CDR2 SYDVKM. The CDR3, as DNA: TGTGCCAGCAACCCGGGACAGACGACTGGCTACACCTTC. It specifies CASNPGQTTGYTF.

The V call is TRBV2, the J call TRBJ1-5; D gene unclear. The CDR3 runs to 12 residues. Trimming took 6 bases from V and 7 from J, leaving 10 bases between them. The germline V gene encodes CDR1 SNHLY and CDR2 FYNNEI. CDR3 DNA: TGTGCCAGCAGGGCAGATTGGCAGCCCCAGCATTTT. Translating it yields CASRADWQPQHF.

V is TRBV28 and J is TRBJ1-5; tentative D call: TRBD1 (5 bases). The ends were cut back, 3 bases at V and 6 bases at J, with 9 bases in the middle. CDR3 length equals 13 residues. Germline V CDR1 and CDR2: MDHEN, SYDVKM. The CDR3 sequence: CASSLGGVQPQHF. Here the CDR3 DNA reads TGTGCCAGCAGTTTGGGGGGGGTTCAGCCCCAGCATTTT.

The rearrangement links TRBV4-2 to TRBJ2-2; D perhaps matches TRBD2 (6 bases). Germline CDR1 reads LGHNA; CDR2 reads YNFKEQ. This CDR3 is 15 amino acids long. The V gene lost 1 base and the J gene lost 5 bases, with 11 bases spanning the gap. The CDR3 protein is CASSQAAGRTGELFF. CDR3 DNA: TGTGCCAGCAGCCAAGCTGCGGGGAGAACCGGGGAGCTGTTTTTT.

The CDR3 is CASLRTNTGELFF. CDR3 nucleotides: TGTGCCAGCCTGCGGACGAACACCGGGGAGCTGTTTTTT. The chain uses TRBV7-8 and TRBJ2-2, with D hard to call. Germline V gene lookup returns CDR1 SGHVS and CDR2 FQNEAQ. V was pared by 8 bases and J by 0 bases, with 7 bases between. This CDR3 is 13 amino acids long.